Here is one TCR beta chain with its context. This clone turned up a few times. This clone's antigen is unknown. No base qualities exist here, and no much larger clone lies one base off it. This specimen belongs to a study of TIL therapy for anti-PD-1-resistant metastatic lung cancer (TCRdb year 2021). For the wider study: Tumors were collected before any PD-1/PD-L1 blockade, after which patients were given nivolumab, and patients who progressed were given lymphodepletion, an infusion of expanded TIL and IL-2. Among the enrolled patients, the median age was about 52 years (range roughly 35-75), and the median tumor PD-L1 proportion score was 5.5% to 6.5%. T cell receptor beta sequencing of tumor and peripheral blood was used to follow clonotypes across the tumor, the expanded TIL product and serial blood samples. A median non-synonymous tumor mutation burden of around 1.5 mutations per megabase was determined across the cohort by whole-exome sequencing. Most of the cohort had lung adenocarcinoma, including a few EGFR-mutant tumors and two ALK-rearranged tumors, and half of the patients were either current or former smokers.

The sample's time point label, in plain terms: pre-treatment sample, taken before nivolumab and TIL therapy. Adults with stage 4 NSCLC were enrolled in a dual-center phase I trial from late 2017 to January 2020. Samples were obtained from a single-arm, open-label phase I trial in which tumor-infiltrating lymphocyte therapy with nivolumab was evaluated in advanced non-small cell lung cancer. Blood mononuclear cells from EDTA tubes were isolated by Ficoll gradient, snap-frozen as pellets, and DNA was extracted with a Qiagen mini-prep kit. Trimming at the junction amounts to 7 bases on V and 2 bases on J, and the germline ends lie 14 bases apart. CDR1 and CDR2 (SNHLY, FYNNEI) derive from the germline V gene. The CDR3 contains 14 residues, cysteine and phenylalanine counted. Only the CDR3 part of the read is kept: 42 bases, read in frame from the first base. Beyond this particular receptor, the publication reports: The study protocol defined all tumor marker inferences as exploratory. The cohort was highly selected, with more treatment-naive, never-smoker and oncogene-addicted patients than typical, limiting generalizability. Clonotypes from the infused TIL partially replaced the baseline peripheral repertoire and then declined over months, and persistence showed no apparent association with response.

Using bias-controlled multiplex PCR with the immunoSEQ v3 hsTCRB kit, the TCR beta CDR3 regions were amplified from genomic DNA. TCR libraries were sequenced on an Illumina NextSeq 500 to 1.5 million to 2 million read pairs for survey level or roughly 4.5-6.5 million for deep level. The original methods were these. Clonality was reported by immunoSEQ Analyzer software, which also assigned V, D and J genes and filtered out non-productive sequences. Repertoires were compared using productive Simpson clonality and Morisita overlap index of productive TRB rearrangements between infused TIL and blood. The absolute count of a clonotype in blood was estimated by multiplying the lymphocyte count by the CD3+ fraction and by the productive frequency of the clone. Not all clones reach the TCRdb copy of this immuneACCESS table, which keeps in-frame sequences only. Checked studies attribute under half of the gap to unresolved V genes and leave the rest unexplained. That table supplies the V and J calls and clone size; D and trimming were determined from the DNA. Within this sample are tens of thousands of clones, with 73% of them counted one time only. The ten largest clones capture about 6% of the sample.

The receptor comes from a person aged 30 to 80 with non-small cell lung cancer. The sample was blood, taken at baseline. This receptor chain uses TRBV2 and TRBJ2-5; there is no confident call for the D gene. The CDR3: CASTSAGTQETQYF. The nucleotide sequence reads TGTGCCAGCACATCCGCCGGTACGCAAGAGACCCAGTACTTC.